This entry features one T cell receptor (beta chain) sequence. Its antigen is unidentified. The source of the sample is a study of identical twins. General study results and limits: Compared with models, monozygotic twins showed more out-of-frame TCR alpha sharing.

In TCRdb, the 5' RACE reads were re-called with MiXCR into one record per CDR3 protein. The sample records over 500,000 distinct CDR3 sequences, approximately 22% being singletons. V lost 7 bases to trimming and J lost 7 bases; unmatched junction nucleotides: 11. Germline loops: CDR1 MNHNS, CDR2 SASEGT. The CDR3 sequence is 15 residues long. The same sample was also studied in work on T cells expressing NK-cell markers. That source reports: Eight donors were sequenced, of whom seven were HCMV-seropositive, while the remaining one was HCMV-seronegative. The study found dominant NKG2C+ clonotypes at roughly 1.0-7.5% of CD8+ T cells in about six donors. The study left the HCMV specificity of expanded NKG2C+ T cell clones unresolved.

V usage is TRBV6-1 and J usage is TRBJ2-7; 12 nucleotides line up with TRBD1. This receptor was obtained from a woman under 30 in good health. Input material: CD4+ T cells sorted from blood. The CDR3 DNA reads as TGTGCCAGCACCTCCGGGGGACAGGGGGCGCGGGAGCAGTACTTC. It codes for CASTSGGQGAREQYF.